This TCR beta chain was captured in a study of blood T cell repertoires in COVID-19. Study context: Samples of COVID-19 (acute and convalescent) were obtained from the United States, Italy and Spain.

Those enrolled, adults aged 18 to 89 years, came from 25 or so US areas. Germline CDR1 reads MDHEN; CDR2 reads SYDVKM. The trim removed 6 bases at V and 6 bases at J, leaving 10 bases unmatched. The CDR3 runs to 15 residues. TCRdb's table, derived via immunoSEQ multiplex PCR, lists solely in-frame clones and lacks some. The sample records 200,000 to 250,000 clones, approximately 80% being singletons. The material sequenced was PBMCs or T cells enriched from blood (not recorded which). This clonotype originated in a woman aged 40 to 55 with acute COVID-19. The genes are TRBV28 and TRBJ1-5; 8 bases match TRBD1. The CDR3 here is CASRQPTGAGQPQHF. The CDR3 DNA reads TGTGCCAGCAGGCAACCGACAGGGGCCGGTCAGCCCCAGCATTTT.